This is a list of T cell receptor beta chains from one sample in a study of T cell repertoires and HLA-DP antigens. Their antigen targets remain unknown. Libraries were prepared by immunoSEQ multiplex PCR; TCRdb keeps only in-frame clonotypes and omits some of them. The sample holds around 100,000 clones, approximately 92% seen once. Sequencing input: CD4+ T cells from PBMCs. The receptors were sampled from a young woman in good health and CMV-seronegative. Each CDR3 is given with its conserved first and last residue. The D gene is left open where the match is weak. Some rows mark clone size as missing; the rest say once, few, many or name a class of expanded clone.

d_call: .; j_call: TRBJ2-5; clone_size: once; v_call: TRBV7-8; cdr3_aa: CASSFETSQETQYF; cdr3_nt: TGTGCCAGCAGCTTCGAGACCTCGCAAGAGACCCAGTACTTC
d_call: .; j_call: TRBJ1-2; clone_size: .; v_call: TRBV28; cdr3_aa: CASNLSGDGLGYTF; cdr3_nt: TGTGCCAGCAACCTATCTGGGGACGGGCTAGGCTACACCTTC
d_call: TRBD1; j_call: TRBJ1-5; clone_size: .; v_call: TRBV5-3; cdr3_aa: CARRYTGTADQPQHF; cdr3_nt: TGTGCCAGAAGGTATACCGGGACAGCAGATCAGCCCCAGCATTTT
d_call: TRBD2; j_call: TRBJ2-1; clone_size: many; v_call: TRBV6-6; cdr3_aa: CASSPLLAGRYNEQFF; cdr3_nt: TGTGCCAGCAGTCCCCTCCTAGCGGGACGCTACAATGAGCAGTTCTTC
d_call: .; j_call: TRBJ2-3; clone_size: .; v_call: TRBV5-4; cdr3_aa: CASSSRRTGTDTQYF; cdr3_nt: TGTGCCAGCAGCTCCCGGAGGACTGGCACAGATACGCAGTATTTT
d_call: .; j_call: TRBJ2-3; clone_size: .; v_call: TRBV11-2; cdr3_aa: CASSLVSAGTDTQYF; cdr3_nt: TGTGCCAGCAGCTTAGTAAGTGCGGGCACAGATACGCAGTATTTT
d_call: .; j_call: TRBJ2-5; clone_size: few; v_call: TRBV5-1; cdr3_aa: CASSLQEETQYF; cdr3_nt: TGCGCCAGCAGCTTACAGGAAGAGACCCAGTACTTC
d_call: .; j_call: TRBJ2-7; clone_size: .; v_call: TRBV29-1; cdr3_aa: CSVGVGLSSYEQYF; cdr3_nt: TGCAGCGTTGGTGTGGGCCTGAGCTCCTACGAGCAGTACTTC
d_call: .; j_call: TRBJ1-5; clone_size: .; v_call: TRBV12-5; cdr3_aa: CASGHGARNQPQHF; cdr3_nt: TGTGCTAGTGGACACGGGGCGCGCAATCAGCCCCAGCATTTT
d_call: .; j_call: TRBJ1-2; clone_size: few; v_call: TRBV7-9; cdr3_aa: CASSQSSGNYGYTF; cdr3_nt: TGTGCCAGCAGCCAATCTTCCGGCAACTATGGCTACACCTTC
d_call: TRBD1; j_call: TRBJ1-5; clone_size: once; v_call: TRBV30; cdr3_aa: CAWSVGAAGGNQPQHF; cdr3_nt: TGTGCCTGGAGTGTAGGGGCGGCAGGGGGAAATCAGCCCCAGCATTTT
d_call: .; j_call: TRBJ2-5; clone_size: .; v_call: TRBV6-1; cdr3_aa: CASSEDRQQETQYF; cdr3_nt: TGTGCCAGCAGTGAAGATCGTCAGCAAGAGACCCAGTACTTC
d_call: .; j_call: TRBJ1-1; clone_size: .; v_call: TRBV2; cdr3_aa: CASRSRAGDNTEAFF; cdr3_nt: TGTGCCAGCAGGTCGCGGGCAGGAGATAACACTGAAGCTTTCTTT
d_call: .; j_call: TRBJ1-1; clone_size: .; v_call: TRBV7-9; cdr3_aa: CASSATYREAFF; cdr3_nt: TGTGCCAGCAGCGCTACCTACAGGGAAGCTTTCTTT
d_call: .; j_call: TRBJ2-3; clone_size: .; v_call: TRBV7-9; cdr3_aa: CASSLVVFGDFDTQYF; cdr3_nt: TGTGCCAGCAGCTTAGTGGTATTCGGGGACTTCGATACGCAGTATTTT
d_call: TRBD2; j_call: TRBJ2-7; clone_size: .; v_call: TRBV7-9; cdr3_aa: CASSYSGTSSYEQYF; cdr3_nt: TGTGCCAGCAGCTACTCCGGGACTAGCTCCTACGAGCAGTACTTC
d_call: .; j_call: TRBJ2-6; clone_size: .; v_call: TRBV28; cdr3_aa: CATGGSYPSGANVLTF; cdr3_nt: TGTGCCACTGGGGGATCCTACCCGTCGGGGGCCAACGTCCTGACTTTC
d_call: TRBD1; j_call: TRBJ1-4; clone_size: .; v_call: TRBV5-1; cdr3_aa: CASSWTGGTNEKLFF; cdr3_nt: TGCGCCAGCAGCTGGACAGGGGGCACTAATGAAAAACTGTTTTTT
d_call: TRBD1; j_call: TRBJ1-4; clone_size: .; v_call: TRBV5-1; cdr3_aa: CASSPDRGAGNEKLFF; cdr3_nt: TGCGCCAGCAGCCCCGACAGGGGGGCAGGTAATGAAAAACTGTTTTTT
d_call: TRBD2; j_call: TRBJ2-1; clone_size: .; v_call: TRBV27; cdr3_aa: CASSTSGSSYNEQFF; cdr3_nt: TGTGCCAGCAGTACTAGCGGTAGCTCCTACAATGAGCAGTTCTTC
d_call: .; j_call: TRBJ1-4; clone_size: .; v_call: TRBV4-1; cdr3_aa: CASSQGLIREGANEKLFF; cdr3_nt: TGCGCCAGCAGCCAAGGGTTAATCCGAGAGGGGGCTAATGAAAAACTGTTTTTT
d_call: TRBD2; j_call: TRBJ2-4; clone_size: .; v_call: TRBV18; cdr3_aa: CASSPGLRDPNKNIQYF; cdr3_nt: TGTGCCAGCTCACCGGGACTACGCGACCCTAACAAAAACATTCAGTACTTC
d_call: .; j_call: TRBJ2-1; clone_size: .; v_call: TRBV28; cdr3_aa: CASSLGFGEQFF; cdr3_nt: TGTGCCAGCAGTTTAGGGTTCGGTGAGCAGTTCTTC
d_call: TRBD1; j_call: TRBJ1-6; clone_size: .; v_call: TRBV5-1; cdr3_aa: CASSLAPGTGGRSPLHF; cdr3_nt: TGCGCCAGCAGCTTGGCCCCCGGGACAGGGGGGCGTTCACCCCTCCACTTT
d_call: .; j_call: TRBJ2-3; clone_size: .; v_call: TRBV4-1; cdr3_aa: CASSQVRIDTQYF; cdr3_nt: TGCGCCAGCAGCCAAGTTAGAATAGATACGCAGTATTTT
d_call: .; j_call: TRBJ1-6; clone_size: .; v_call: TRBV27; cdr3_aa: CASSLVGSPLHF; cdr3_nt: TGTGCCAGCAGTTTAGTGGGGTCACCCCTCCACTTT
d_call: .; j_call: TRBJ2-3; clone_size: .; v_call: TRBV19; cdr3_aa: CASSIARTGTPSTDTQYF; cdr3_nt: TGTGCCAGTAGTATAGCACGTACCGGGACACCTAGCACAGATACGCAGTATTTT
d_call: .; j_call: TRBJ2-3; clone_size: once; v_call: TRBV11-2; cdr3_aa: CASSSLSKRDTQYF; cdr3_nt: TGTGCCAGCAGTTCCTTAAGTAAGCGGGATACGCAGTATTTT
d_call: .; j_call: TRBJ1-5; clone_size: .; v_call: TRBV7-2; cdr3_aa: CASSLALGYQPQHF; cdr3_nt: TGTGCCAGCAGCTTAGCGCTAGGGTATCAGCCCCAGCATTTT
d_call: .; j_call: TRBJ1-2; clone_size: .; v_call: TRBV7-9; cdr3_aa: CASSPGVDYGYTF; cdr3_nt: TGTGCCAGCTCACCAGGGGTGGACTATGGCTACACCTTC